One sample yielded the 8 T cell receptor delta chains listed below, sequenced in a study of human gamma delta and Vdelta1 T cells. With CATT, TCRdb re-called clones from the PCR reads. The sample shows 680 or so delta-chain clones, 11% of them seen only once. The sample comprised differentiated CD27- Vdelta1 gamma-delta T cells from blood. Receptors originate from a human donor in good health.

This clone was seen more than once but under ten times. This likely reflects a read error, since a far larger clone is one base away. The sample contains more than one DNA sequence encoding this CDR3. The chain carries TRDV1 and TRDJ1; TRDD3 matches 9 bases. In germline, CDR1 is TSWWSYY, CDR2 QGS. This CDR3 contains 25 residues. CDR3 protein: CALGPKAFLLSARWGIPMYTDKLIF. DNA for the CDR3: TGTGCTCTTGGGCCAAAAGCTTTCCTACTCAGCGCCCGCTGGGGGATCCCCATGTACACCGATAAACTCATCTTC.

This clone was observed a few times. This likely traces to a read error, being one base from a far larger clone. V and J are TRDV1 and TRDJ1; 9 bases are a match to TRDD3. This CDR3 region has 25 residues. CDR1 is TSWWSYY and CDR2 is QGS in the germline V gene. With 5 bases clipped from V and 0 bases from J, the junction kept 34 bases outside the gene matches. In DNA form, the CDR3 reads TGTGCTCTTGGGCCAAAAGCTTTCCTACTCAGCGTCCGCTGGGGGATCCCCATGTACACCGATAAACTCATCTTT. Translating gives CALGPKAFLLSVRWGIPMYTDKLIF.

In regard to this clone: The TCRdb record carries a much larger clone's protein, which differs from this DNA's translation at residue 8; a read error is the likely cause, and the protein listed here is the DNA translation. The chain has TRDV1 and TRDJ1, with 10 bases matching TRDD3. Per germline, CDR1 TSWWSYY and CDR2 QGS. V gave up 4 bases and J gave up 7 bases; unmatched junction bases: 27. This CDR3 has 21 residues. CDR3 coding DNA: TGTGCTCTTGGGGGAGTCTACCGGGGGATACGCGATACCTTTCCCTTGGGTAAACTCATCTTT. Its translation: CALGGVYRGIRDTFPLGKLIF.

This clone is labeled medium-sized. A far larger clone is just one base off, so this is likely a read error. The V call is TRDV1, the J call TRDJ1; D assignment may be TRDD2 or TRDD3 (6 bases each). CDR3 size: 24 residues. Between the trimmed V and J ends, which lost 5 bases and 3 bases, there was a span of 43 bases. Germline loops: CDR1 TSWWSYY, CDR2 QGS. The CDR3, as DNA: TGTGCTCTTGGGCAACCGAAACGCCGATCCTACCTTAAACTGGGCCGTTTTGGGCCCGATAAACTCATCTTT. Translated: CALGQPKRRSYLKLGRFGPDKLIF.

This clone has just a few counts. The TCRdb protein comes from a much larger clone and disagrees with this DNA's translation at residue 3, likely due to a read error; the protein given here is derived from the DNA. The gene calls are TRDV1 and TRDJ1, with 9 bases fitting TRDD3. This CDR3 comprises 19 residues. The V gene's germline CDR1 is TSWWSYY and CDR2 QGS. The CDR3 DNA reads as TGTGCTGTTGGGGAACAGTCGTACCCGTGGGGGATAAACACCGATAAACTCATCTTT. This translates into CAVGEQSYPWGINTDKLIF.

In its sample, this clone was seen a few times. A read error is likely here: a far larger clone is one base away. The same CDR3 can be traced to other DNA sequences in this sample. The chain is built from TRDV1 and TRDJ1; 13 nucleotides align to TRDD3. The length of the CDR3 is 21 residues. V lost 4 bases to trimming and J lost 7 bases; unmatched junction nucleotides: 24. The germline V gene has CDR1 TSWWSYY and CDR2 QGS. CDR3 nucleotides: TGTGCTCTTGGGGGGGTCTACTGGGGGATACGCGATACCTTTCCCTTGGGTAAACTCATCTTT. This gives the protein CALGGVYWGIRDTFPLGKLIF.

For this clone: Only one base separates this from a far larger clonotype, so it likely reflects a read error. The sample holds other DNA sequences that translate to the same CDR3. The chain uses TRDV1 and TRDJ1, with 13 bases lining up with TRDD3. Germline V gives CDR1 TSWWSYY, CDR2 QGS. This CDR3 has 21 amino acids. The DNA for the CDR3 is TGTGCTCTTGGGGAACCTTCGGCCGGGAAGAGGTACTGGGGGATACGCGTTAAACTCATTTTT. This translates into CALGEPSAGKRYWGIRVKLIF.

Concerning this clone itself: A far larger clone is a single base away, which makes a read error likely. The sample has other DNA sequences that encode this CDR3 too. This chain joins TRDV1 and TRDJ1, with 10 bases fitting TRDD3. The CDR3 is 24 residues long. The germline V gene encodes CDR1 TSWWSYY and CDR2 QGS. DNA for the CDR3: TGTGCCCTTGGGGAACTGGGATCCCTGCCGCACTGGGGGATCCGATTAATGTACACCGATAAACTCATCTTT. Protein sequence: CALGELGSLPHWGIRLMYTDKLIF.